The 24 T cell receptor beta chains below were found in one sample sequenced in a study of shared clonotypes between healthy human individuals. Libraries were prepared by immunoSEQ multiplex PCR; TCRdb keeps only in-frame clonotypes and omits some of them. The repertoire holds about 520,000 clones, with more than 65% as singletons. The sample taken for sequencing was PBMCs. These receptors were collected from a woman aged 40 to 50 in good health. Some clones in this sample may be carry-over from other donors' samples.

This chain uses TRBV7-2 with TRBJ1-1; possibly TRBD1 for D (6 bases). Germline assignment: CDR1 SGHTA and CDR2 FQGNSA. V was trimmed by 6 bases and J by 2 bases, leaving 16 bases between them. The CDR3 has 15 residues. The CDR3 sequence: CASSPYGTINTEAFF. The CDR3 DNA follows: TGTGCCAGCAGTCCCTACGGGACAATAAACACTGAAGCTTTCTTT.

CDR3 in DNA: TGTGCCAGCACCAGACAGGGGGCAGGCTATGGCTACACCTTC. Translated, it gives CASTRQGAGYGYTF. The chain recombines TRBV5-4 with TRBJ1-2; 10 bases are shared with TRBD1. V gave up 6 bases and J gave up 4 bases; unmatched junction bases: 6. The CDR3 runs 14 residues. Germline V CDR1 and CDR2: SGHNT, YYREEE (reference sequence).

This chain uses TRBV18 with TRBJ2-3; D call uncertain. Trimming took off 3 bases at V and 2 bases at J, with 9 bases between the two ends. The CDR3 length is 14 residues. CDR1 and CDR2 from the germline V gene are KGHSH and LQKENI. The CDR3 DNA is TGTGCCAGCTCACCCGGCCGCCACACAGATACGCAGTATTTT. Translated: CASSPGRHTDTQYF.

This clone appeared a few times. This chain uses TRBV28 with TRBJ1-1, with a tentative D call TRBD1 (6 bases). The CDR3 runs 12 residues. Trimming shortened V by 11 bases and J by 0 bases, and 10 bases separated the two germline ends. CDR1 is MDHEN and CDR2 is SYDVKM in the germline V gene. The CDR3 reads CAAGHMNTEAFF. CDR3 nucleotide sequence: TGTGCCGCGGGACACATGAACACTGAAGCTTTCTTT.

The gene calls are TRBV15 and TRBJ1-3, with no clear D. Deletions cut 0 bases from V and 3 bases from J, with 9 bases between. CDR3 length: 15 residues. Germline V gives CDR1 LNHNV, CDR2 YYDKDF (reference sequence). The DNA of the CDR3 is TGTGCCACCAGCAGAGAAGCAGGTTATGGAAACACCATATATTTT. It translates to CATSREAGYGNTIYF.

The chain uses TRBV7-2 and TRBJ2-5, with 7 bases lining up with TRBD1. This CDR3 contains 14 residues. The trim removed 4 bases at V and 5 bases at J, leaving 7 bases unmatched. Per germline, CDR1 SGHTA and CDR2 FQGNSA. CDR3 amino acids: CASSSQQGWETQYF. The CDR3 DNA follows: TGTGCCAGCAGCTCCCAACAGGGGTGGGAGACCCAGTACTTC.

The V call is TRBV7-3, the J call TRBJ2-1; D is possibly TRBD2 (5 bases). The CDR3 consists of 14 residues. V was clipped by 2 bases and J by 4 bases, with 9 bases between them. Germline loops: CDR1 SGHTA, CDR2 FQGTGA. The CDR3 DNA reads as TGTGCCAGCAGCTTAGAGGGCCAATACAATGAGCAGTTCTTC. This codes for CASSLEGQYNEQFF.

V usage is TRBV7-2 and J usage is TRBJ2-7; 9 bases line up with TRBD1. Unmatched junction bases numbered 8, after V lost 6 bases and J lost 2 bases. The V gene's germline CDR1 is SGHTA and CDR2 FQGNSA. The CDR3 loop spans 15 amino acids. CDR3 coding DNA: TGTGCCAGCAGACAGACAGGGGGAGCTCCCTACGAGCAGTACTTC. It specifies CASRQTGGAPYEQYF.

The chain's CDR3 is CASSESTGTEAFF. The CDR3 DNA sequence: TGCGCCAGCAGTGAGTCGACAGGCACTGAAGCTTTCTTT. The chain links TRBV10-1 to TRBJ1-1; D is possibly TRBD1 (6 bases). V lost 0 bases and J 4 bases, leaving 6 bases between the germline ends. This CDR3 has 13 residues. In germline, CDR1 is WNHNN, CDR2 SYGVQD (reference sequence).

Regarding this clone: Given a far larger clone just one base away, this is likely a sequencing read error. The CDR3 spells CASRLTPTNGKLFF. CDR3 sequence (DNA): TGTGCCAGCAGACTGACCCCAACTAATGGAAAACTGTTTTTT. This chain joins TRBV27 and TRBJ1-4; D ambiguous. Germline assignment: CDR1 MNHEY and CDR2 SMNVEV (reference sequence). The CDR3 length is 14 residues.

The gene calls are TRBV9 and TRBJ2-7; 7 positions match TRBD2. The V segment lost 0 bases and the J segment 3 bases; nucleotides outside the gene matches: 6. This CDR3 comprises 15 residues. CDR1 is SGDLS, CDR2 YYNGEE, per germline. In DNA form, the CDR3 reads TGTGCCAGCAGCGTAGTTGGCGGGAGTATCTACGAGCAGTACTTC. Residues: CASSVVGGSIYEQYF. Filled out from reference TRBV9 and TRBJ2-7, the complete variable domain reads DSGVTQTPKHLITATGQRVTLRCSPRSGDLSVYWYQQSLDQGLQFLIQYYNGEERAKGNILERFSAQQFPDLHSELNLSSLELGDSALYFCASSVVGGSIYEQYFGPGTRLTVT.

The chain recombines TRBV28 with TRBJ2-7; 7 bases are a match to TRBD1. The V segment lost 9 bases and the J segment 5 bases; nucleotides outside the gene matches: 4. From germline, CDR1 is MDHEN and CDR2 SYDVKM. The CDR3 has 11 amino acids. CDR3 loop: CASRGGHEQYF. The CDR3 coding sequence is TGTGCCAGTCGAGGGGGCCACGAGCAGTACTTC.

CDR3 in amino acids: CASSESWRGTDTQYF. DNA for the CDR3: TGTGCCAGCAGTGAAAGTTGGCGTGGGACAGATACGCAGTATTTT. The chain links TRBV6-1 to TRBJ2-3; D remains unclear. This CDR3 is 15 amino acids long. Germline V gene data show CDR1 as MNHNS and CDR2 as SASEGT. Trimming took off 2 bases at V and 3 bases at J, with 12 bases between the two ends.

Of note for this clone: It differs at one base from a far larger clone, so likely a read error. This chain links TRBV4-1 with TRBJ1-1; D gene ambiguous. Germline CDR1 and CDR2: MGHRA and YSYEKL. Deletions cut 1 base from V and 4 bases from J, with 10 bases between. The CDR3 consists of 14 residues. DNA of the CDR3: TGCGCCAGCAGCCAAGTTAAGGACGGCACTGAAGCTTTCTTT. Its translation: CASSQVKDGTEAFF.

The genes are TRBV29-1 and TRBJ1-1; 7 positions agree with TRBD1. The junction had 6 bases not matched to a gene; V was cut back by 8 bases and J by 3 bases. This CDR3 has 12 amino acids. CDR1 and CDR2 (germline): SQVTM, ANQGSEA. Here the CDR3 DNA reads TGCAGCATACGACAGGGCTACACTGAAGCTTTCTTT. Residues: CSIRQGYTEAFF.

The V and J genes are TRBV5-6 and TRBJ1-1, with a weak D call TRBD1 (5 bases). This CDR3 has 16 residues. The V gene's germline CDR1 is SGHDT and CDR2 YYEEEE. V dropped 2 bases and J dropped 1 base, with 15 bases sitting between them. CDR3 sequence: CASSFDAGLSNTEAFF. In nucleotides, the CDR3 is TGTGCCAGCAGCTTCGACGCGGGACTCTCGAACACTGAAGCTTTCTTT.

The chain links TRBV5-1 to TRBJ2-3, with D perhaps matching TRBD2 (5 bases). V lost 5 bases to trimming and J lost 0 bases, with 16 bases between them. The CDR3 loop spans 16 amino acids. Germline lookup yields CDR1 SGHRS and CDR2 YFSETQ. The CDR3 coding sequence is TGCGCCAGCAGAGTGATGGACTGGACTAGCACAGATACGCAGTATTTT. Protein product: CASRVMDWTSTDTQYF. Drawing the rest from reference TRBV5-1 and TRBJ2-3, the complete variable domain is KAGVTQTPRYLIKTRGQQVTLSCSPISGHRSVSWYQQTPGQGLQFLFEYFSETQRNKGNFPGRFSGRQFSNSRSEMNVSTLELGDSALYLCASRVMDWTSTDTQYFGPGTRLTVL.

The chain recombines TRBV11-2 with TRBJ2-1; possibly TRBD1 for D (5 bases). CDR1 is SGHAT, CDR2 FQNNGV, per germline. This CDR3 spans 14 amino acids. Deletions cut 1 base from V and 3 bases from J, with 7 bases between. The CDR3 region is CASSLVGVYNEQFF. CDR3 DNA: TGTGCCAGCAGCTTAGTAGGGGTCTACAATGAGCAGTTCTTC.

The V and J genes are TRBV6-6 and TRBJ1-4; D gene unclear. The V gene's germline CDR1 is MNHNY and CDR2 SVGAGI (reference sequence). V was clipped by 0 bases and J by 4 bases, with 12 bases between them. This CDR3 has 16 amino acids. The CDR3 loop reads CASSYSPRSGNEKLFF. The CDR3 region has the DNA TGTGCCAGCAGTTACTCGCCCCGATCGGGTAATGAAAAACTGTTTTTT.

The CDR3 DNA is TGTGCCAGCAGCGTAGCCGGACTAGCGACTCGGGAGCAGTTCTTC. Translating it yields CASSVAGLATREQFF. The rearrangement uses TRBV9 and TRBJ2-1, with 9 bases aligning to TRBD2. V was clipped by 0 bases and J by 10 bases; unmatched bases: 8. This CDR3 spans 15 amino acids. Germline CDR1 SGDLS, CDR2 YYNGEE.

The rearrangement joins TRBV2 to TRBJ2-1; the D gene is possibly TRBD2 (6 bases). Germline V gene data show CDR1 as SNHLY and CDR2 as FYNNEI. Trimming took off 11 bases at V and 3 bases at J, with 23 bases between the two ends. The CDR3 has 16 residues. The CDR3 loop is CAGGTPYMSDYNEQFF. The CDR3, as DNA: TGTGCCGGGGGGACCCCGTATATGTCTGACTACAATGAGCAGTTCTTC.

The rearrangement uses TRBV28 and TRBJ1-4; 8 bases are shared with TRBD1. The CDR3 consists of 14 residues. CDR1 is MDHEN and CDR2 is SYDVKM in the germline V gene. The junction had 7 bases not matched to a gene; V was cut back by 5 bases and J by 8 bases. The CDR3 reads CASSAGGQGEKLFF. CDR3 in DNA: TGTGCCAGCAGTGCAGGGGGCCAGGGGGAAAAACTGTTTTTT.

The V and J genes are TRBV5-6 and TRBJ2-1; possibly TRBD2 for D (5 bases). In germline, CDR1 is SGHDT, CDR2 YYEEEE. CDR3 length equals 15 residues. V lost 4 bases and J lost 6, with 17 bases in between. The CDR3 DNA reads as TGTGCCAGCAGCCCCTTCCAGCGGACTCTCAATGAGCAGTTCTTC. This codes for CASSPFQRTLNEQFF.

The chain recombines TRBV4-1 with TRBJ1-3; D call uncertain. Deletions cut 1 base from V and 8 bases from J, with 6 bases between. CDR1 and CDR2 from the germline V gene are MGHRA and YSYEKL. This CDR3 is built from 12 residues. The CDR3 DNA reads as TGCGCCAGCAGCCAAGCCGCAGACACCATATATTTT. Translated, it gives CASSQAADTIYF.